This T cell receptor (beta chain) was found in a study of T cells in Graves' hyperthyroidism and ophthalmopathy. Between the trimmed V and J ends, which lost 3 bases and 5 bases, there was a span of 13 bases. The germline V gene encodes CDR1 DFQATT and CDR2 SNEGSKA (reference sequence). This CDR3 region has 13 residues. Using RNA transcripts as the source, TCR beta CDR3 regions were amplified. First-round RT-PCR targeting the TCR CDR3 was performed with the HTBI primer set. TCRdb reanalysed the multiplex PCR reads using MiXCR and keeps one entry per CDR3 protein. The data contain 250,000 to 300,000 distinct CDR3 sequences, 13% to 15% of them singletons.

This sequence originates from a woman in her thirties or forties with Graves' hyperthyroidism that later progressed to Graves' ophthalmopathy. The rearrangement joins TRBV20-1 to TRBJ1-2; the D is unclear. The sample comprised blood. CDR3 region: CSASSIEDYGYTF. The CDR3 DNA reads TGCAGTGCTAGCAGTATTGAAGATTATGGCTACACCTTC.